The TCR beta chain described here comes from a study of T cell repertoires in cytomegalovirus infection. The ends lost 2 bases at V and 2 bases at J; junction bases unmatched: 9. Germline CDR1 is SEHNR and CDR2 is FQNEAQ (reference sequence). This CDR3 has 17 amino acids. Each CDR3 protein gets one entry after TCRdb re-called the reads with MiXCR. The sample has about 700,000 distinct CDR3 sequences; around 32% are singletons. In its sample, this clonotype was seen many times. Its target is unknown. This clonotype originated in a human donor in good health (CMV status not recorded). Some clones in this sample may be carry-over from other donors' samples. Specimen: cultured PBMCs, collected from culture after CMV antigen stimulation. The gene calls are TRBV7-9 and TRBJ1-2; 9 bases are shared with TRBD1. CDR3 in amino acids: CASSLPAGQGINYGYTF. Here the CDR3 DNA reads TGTGCCAGCAGCTTACCCGCGGGACAGGGAATAAACTATGGCTACACCTTC.